The 22 T cell receptor beta chains in this list originate from one sample, sequenced in a study of regulatory T cells in long-lasting Graves disease. Time point in this sample: persistent/refractory GD, antithyroid drugs over 5 years with positive TRAb. From PBMCs, RNA was extracted and then used to make the TCR library. In building TCR beta libraries, iRepertoire HTBI primers were used together with Arm-PCR of CDR3 regions. Via MiXCR, TCRdb re-called the multiplex PCR reads, giving one row per CDR3 protein. This sample has about 660,000 distinct CDR3 sequences, with around 32% found just once. Sequenced here: peripheral blood mononuclear cells (PBMCs), sampled when the disease was refractory, from a patient treated with antithyroid drugs. The receptors come from a female donor with Graves disease.

This clonotype was seen more than once but under ten times. V is TRBV28 and J is TRBJ2-7, with D possibly matching TRBD1 (5 bases). The germline V gene encodes CDR1 MDHEN and CDR2 SYDVKM. The CDR3 spans 14 residues. The V gene lost 3 bases and the J gene lost 4 bases, with 13 bases spanning the gap. The CDR3 bases are TGTGCCAGCAGTTTTGGGGCATTAAGGTACGAGCAGTACTTC. Translation gives CASSFGALRYEQYF.

This clonotype was found a few times. The junction departs from the called germline gene at one end, perhaps through a read error. The chain couples TRBV2 to TRBJ1-1; TRBD1 aligns across 7 bases. The length of the CDR3 is 11 residues. The germline V gene encodes CDR1 SNHLY and CDR2 FYNNEI. CDR3 DNA: TGTGCCAGCAGCTCCGGGACAGCGATCAATTTT. Amino acid sequence: CASSSGTAINF.

This chain links TRBV10-3 with TRBJ2-5, with 11 positions matching TRBD2. V was clipped by 11 bases and J by 1 base; unmatched bases: 9. This CDR3 is 15 amino acids long. Germline assignment: CDR1 ENHRY and CDR2 SYGVKD. CDR3 DNA sequence: TGTGCCGCCACCGGGACTAGCGGATTCCAAGAGACCCAGTACTTC. Protein sequence: CAATGTSGFQETQYF.

This chain's CDR3 is CASSSSWGSYEQYF. The CDR3 region has the DNA TGTGCCAGCAGTTCCAGCTGGGGCTCCTACGAGCAGTACTTC. The gene calls are TRBV6-5 and TRBJ2-7; the D is unclear. V shed 4 bases and J shed 0 bases, with 10 bases lying between them. The germline CDR1 and CDR2 sequences are MNHEY and SVGAGI. The CDR3 is 14 residues long.

V usage is TRBV20-1 and J usage is TRBJ2-2, with TRBD2 matching over 10 bases. The V segment lost 4 bases and the J segment 5 bases; nucleotides outside the gene matches: 7. Germline CDR1 and CDR2: DFQATT and SNEGSKA (reference sequence). CDR3 length: 15 residues. The CDR3 region is CSANRRAGGTGELFF. CDR3 nucleotides: TGCAGTGCTAATAGGAGAGCGGGGGGGACCGGGGAGCTGTTTTTT.

This clonotype came up a few times. The chain is built from TRBV29-1 and TRBJ1-1; D is possibly TRBD1 (5 bases). CDR3 length: 12 residues. With 3 bases removed from V and 4 bases from J, the gap between germline ends came to 9 bases. Germline V gene lookup returns CDR1 SQVTM and CDR2 ANQGSEA. The chain's CDR3 is CSVDQGGTEAFF. CDR3 DNA sequence: TGCAGCGTTGATCAGGGCGGCACTGAAGCTTTCTTT.

The chain has TRBV10-3 and TRBJ2-7; 9 nucleotides match TRBD2. The CDR3 spans 16 residues. The germline V gene has CDR1 ENHRY and CDR2 SYGVKD. J was trimmed by 6 bases and V by 2 bases; bases with no gene match: 11. Here the CDR3 reads CAISERAGGSRVEQYF. In DNA form, the CDR3 reads TGTGCCATCAGTGAGCGAGCGGGAGGATCCCGGGTCGAGCAGTACTTC.

This chain links TRBV20-1 with TRBJ2-6; D is unclear. This CDR3 has 13 amino acids. CDR1 and CDR2 (germline): DFQATT, SNEGSKA (reference sequence). With 6 bases removed from V and 2 bases from J, the gap between germline ends came to 8 bases. The CDR3 nucleotides read TGCAGTGCCCCCAGGACTGGGGCCAACGTCCTGACTTTC. Residues: CSAPRTGANVLTF.

The chain recombines TRBV6-1 with TRBJ2-4, with D tentatively TRBD2 (5 bases). Germline V gene sequence: CDR1 MNHNS, CDR2 SASEGT. CDR3 length equals 15 residues. Trimming took off 7 bases at V and 1 base at J, with 14 bases between the two ends. The CDR3 is CASTLNGVAKNIQYF. The CDR3 DNA follows: TGTGCCAGCACCCTCAACGGGGTTGCCAAAAACATTCAGTACTTC.

J is TRBJ2-7 and V is TRBV13; 12 nucleotides match TRBD2. Trimming removed 5 bases from V and 6 bases from J; junction bases left unmatched: 5. Germline CDR1 reads PRHDT; CDR2 reads FYEKMQ (reference sequence). This CDR3 has 14 residues. CDR3 in DNA: TGTGCCAGCAGCCCTAGCGGGAGGGTTGCCGAGCAGTACTTC. As protein: CASSPSGRVAEQYF.

This CDR3 is CASSEEGARIYGKLFF. The CDR3 nucleotides read TGTGCCAGCAGTGAGGAGGGGGCAAGAATCTATGGAAAACTGTTTTTT. The chain joins TRBV6-4 to TRBJ1-4, with TRBD1 matching 7 bases. Germline V gene data show CDR1 as MRHNA and CDR2 as SNTAGT. CDR3 length: 16 residues. The J segment lost 10 bases and the V segment lost 3 bases, leaving 14 bases of the junction unmatched.

This rearrangement joins TRBV25-1 to TRBJ1-6; a possible D gene is TRBD1 (6 bases). The V end was cut by 7 bases, the J end by 5 bases, with 12 bases between. The CDR3 runs 14 residues. Germline CDR1 reads MGHDK; CDR2 reads SYGVNS. The CDR3 loop is CASNGQLDNSPLHF. The CDR3 region has the DNA TGTGCCAGCAACGGACAGTTAGATAATTCACCCCTCCACTTT.

This chain uses TRBV29-1 with TRBJ1-3; D gene unclear. The V end lost 4 bases, the J end lost 0 bases, and 7 bases lay between the germline ends. The CDR3 contains 13 residues. Looked up from germline, CDR1 is SQVTM and CDR2 is ANQGSEA. Here the CDR3 DNA reads TGCAGCGTTGGTCACAGCTCTGGAAACACCATATATTTT. Translation: CSVGHSSGNTIYF.

Of note for this clonotype: An end of the junction does not agree with germline; a read error may underlie this. The chain uses TRBV5-1 and TRBJ2-2; 12 bases agree with TRBD2. The germline V gene has CDR1 SGHRS and CDR2 YFSETQ. This CDR3 is built from 16 residues. The CDR3 loop is CASSLGLAGYTGELSF. CDR3 nucleotides: TGCGCCAGCAGCCTAGGACTAGCGGGATACACCGGGGAGCTGTCTTTT.

J is TRBJ1-1 and V is TRBV12-3 or TRBV12-4, with unresolved D. The V end was cut by 6 bases, the J end by 3 bases, with 11 bases between. The length of the CDR3 is 13 residues. The CDR3 DNA reads as TGTGCCAGCAGCAAAAAAGAAGACACTGAAGCTTTCTTT. It codes for CASSKKEDTEAFF.

This clonotype was counted a few times. The CDR3 sequence: CASSLSTGSREQYF. The CDR3 nucleotides read TGCGCCAGCAGCTTGTCGACAGGTTCGAGGGAGCAGTACTTC. J is TRBJ2-7 and V is TRBV5-1, with TRBD1 as a possible D gene (6 bases). Trimming pared 1 base from V and 7 bases from J, leaving 15 bases between. The CDR3 loop spans 14 amino acids. In germline, CDR1 is SGHRS, CDR2 YFSETQ. Supplemented by reference TRBV5-1 and TRBJ2-7, the full variable domain reads KAGVTQTPRYLIKTRGQQVTLSCSPISGHRSVSWYQQTPGQGLQFLFEYFSETQRNKGNFPGRFSGRQFSNSRSEMNVSTLELGDSALYLCASSLSTGSREQYFGPGTRLTVT.

This clonotype has at least ten counts. The chain joins TRBV28 to TRBJ1-5, with D possibly matching TRBD1 (5 bases). V was clipped by 6 bases and J by 4 bases, with 13 bases between them. This CDR3 comprises 14 residues. Germline CDR1 reads MDHEN; CDR2 reads SYDVKM. CDR3 sequence reads: CASRSPGRNQPQHF. The DNA for the CDR3 is TGTGCCAGCAGGTCTCCGGGACGAAATCAGCCCCAGCATTTT.

In this sample, this clonotype turned up a few times. The rearrangement links TRBV28 to TRBJ1-4, with D possibly being TRBD1 (5 bases). Trimming removed 5 bases from V and 7 bases from J, with 14 bases in between. Looked up from germline, CDR1 is MDHEN and CDR2 is SYDVKM. This CDR3 has 14 residues. The CDR3 DNA reads TGTGCCAGCAGTGTAGCAGGGTCCATTGAAAAACTGTTTTTT. Translation: CASSVAGSIEKLFF.

This clonotype was seen a few times. The conserved final phenylalanine or tryptophan is absent from the CDR3, which likely points to a read error. This chain uses TRBV29-1 with TRBJ1-1, with no clear D. The CDR3 has 13 amino acids. V lost 6 bases to trimming and J lost 7 bases, with 18 bases between them. CDR1 is SQVTM, CDR2 ANQGSEA, per germline. The DNA of the CDR3 is TGCAGCGTCCACTTATCCAGTAGTGGTGAAGCTTTCCTT. It is translated as CSVHLSSSGEAFL.

In this sample, this clonotype turned up a few times. V and J are TRBV19 and TRBJ1-2, with 7 bases identical to TRBD1. Germline V gene lookup returns CDR1 LNHDA and CDR2 SQIVND (reference sequence). After removal of 1 base from V and 4 bases from J, the junction contained 9 bases not matched to a gene. This CDR3 spans 16 amino acids. The CDR3 nucleotides are TGTGCCAGTAGTATAGTCCCCCTCGGGGACAGCTATGGCTACACCTTC. It codes for CASSIVPLGDSYGYTF.

In its sample, this clonotype was seen a few times. V usage is TRBV15 and J usage is TRBJ2-5, with a possible D match to TRBD1 (6 bases). V was cut by 5 bases and J by 5 bases, with 18 bases left in between. The CDR3 is 15 amino acids. CDR1 is LNHNV and CDR2 is YYDKDF in the germline V gene (reference sequence). In DNA, the CDR3 is TGTGCCACCAGCGGCCGGGACACACGCCAGGAGACCCAGTACTTC. Residues: CATSGRDTRQETQYF.

This clonotype was seen a few times. The rearrangement links TRBV5-1 to TRBJ2-1, with 9 nucleotides matching TRBD1. V dropped 4 bases and J dropped 5; count of bases not matched to a gene: 7. CDR3 length equals 15 residues. Germline V gene lookup returns CDR1 SGHRS and CDR2 YFSETQ. This CDR3 is CASSPVGQGHNEQFF. In DNA, the CDR3 is TGCGCCAGCAGCCCGGTGGGACAGGGCCACAATGAGCAGTTCTTC.